This T cell receptor (beta chain) was sequenced during a study of blood T cell repertoires in COVID-19. As for the study in general: Material from acute and convalescent COVID-19 was sourced from the United States, Italy and Spain.

This clone was recorded a few times. Source study methods: Reference gene primer amplification gave estimated nucleated cell counts. Clones were sequenced by immunoSEQ multiplex PCR, and TCRdb holds only the in-frame ones, with some missing. That table furnishes V, J and clone size, whereas the DNA furnished D and trimming. This sample yields just over 300,000 clones, of which around 91% are seen a single time; over 3.5% belongs to the top ten. The V and J ends lost 3 bases and 2 bases, in that order; junction bases with no gene match: 6. The CDR3 is 15 amino acids. Germline CDR1 and CDR2: MGHDK and SYGVNS.

This receptor was obtained from a woman between 18 and 30 years old with acute COVID-19. The sequenced sample was PBMCs or T cells enriched from blood (not recorded which). V and J are TRBV25-1 and TRBJ1-2; 7 bases align to TRBD1. This CDR3 reads CASSEGQLGNYGYTF. The CDR3 nucleotides read TGTGCCAGCAGTGAGGGACAGCTGGGCAACTATGGCTACACCTTC.